This T cell receptor beta chain came from a study of blood T cell repertoires in COVID-19. The protocol was immunoSEQ multiplex PCR, while the TCRdb copy is restricted to in-frame clones and leaves out a portion. The table includes more than 90,000 clones, about two thirds detected once. This clone was seen a few times. Input material: peripheral blood. This receptor was identified in a woman aged 55-75 years in a cohort sampled during active or convalescent COVID-19.

The CDR3 nucleotides are TGTGCTAGTGGGGACGGGACAGGGGGATGGGGCAATCAGCCCCAGCATTTT. Translated, it gives CASGDGTGGWGNQPQHF. J is TRBJ1-5 and V is TRBV12-5, with 11 bases fitting TRBD1. The CDR3 is made up of 17 amino acids. V lost 6 bases to trimming and J lost 2 bases; unmatched junction nucleotides: 9. The germline gives CDR1 LGHNT, CDR2 FRNRAP.